The 6 T cell receptor beta chains given below trace back to one sample, sequenced in a study of blood T cell repertoires in COVID-19. Clones were read by immunoSEQ multiplex PCR, and TCRdb kept only the in-frame ones, dropping some. The sample has around 300,000 clones, 75% to 85% seen once; the top ten hold 6% to 9%. The material sequenced was peripheral blood. Every receptor here comes from a human donor in a cohort sampled during active COVID-19.

A few counts support this clone. J is TRBJ2-1 and V is TRBV5-1, with a possible D match to TRBD2 (6 bases). Germline V gene sequence: CDR1 SGHRS, CDR2 YFSETQ. The CDR3 is made up of 12 amino acids. V was shortened by 1 base and J by 10 bases, with 9 bases between the two germline ends. Here the CDR3 reads CASSLWGEEQFF. The CDR3 bases are TGCGCCAGCAGCTTGTGGGGGGAAGAGCAGTTCTTC.

The chain carries TRBV10-3 and TRBJ1-2; weak D call: TRBD1 (5 bases). The CDR3 is 15 residues long. Germline-derived CDR1 and CDR2 are ENHRY and SYGVKD. V lost 0 bases and J 2 bases, leaving 10 bases between the germline ends. The chain's CDR3 is CAISESFTGNYGYTF. The CDR3 DNA is TGTGCCATCAGTGAGTCTTTTACAGGCAACTATGGCTACACCTTC.

The chain joins TRBV6-1 to TRBJ1-2; D uncertain. Deletions cut 3 bases from V and 0 bases from J, with 8 bases between. Per the germline V gene, CDR1 is MNHNS and CDR2 is SASEGT. The CDR3 loop spans 14 amino acids. CDR3 in DNA: TGTGCCAGCAGTGAGCGGGATCCTAACTATGGCTACACCTTC. It specifies CASSERDPNYGYTF.

This chain uses TRBV18 with TRBJ2-3, with D unresolved. The V gene lost 4 bases and the J gene lost 0 bases, with 8 bases spanning the gap. Germline lookup yields CDR1 KGHSH and CDR2 LQKENI. This CDR3 is 14 amino acids long. CDR3 in amino acids: CASSRGLSTDTQYF. The CDR3 DNA is TGTGCCAGCTCACGAGGCCTAAGCACAGATACGCAGTATTTT.

This clone appeared a few times. The V call is TRBV20-1, the J call TRBJ1-2, with D unresolved. The V gene's germline CDR1 is DFQATT and CDR2 SNEGSKA (reference sequence). The CDR3 length is 10 residues. Trimming stripped 6 bases from V and 7 bases from J, with 9 bases between. The CDR3 region is CSARRSGYTF. CDR3 bases: TGCAGTGCCAGACGGAGTGGCTACACCTTC.

CDR3: CASRGSLGTEAFF. DNA for the CDR3: TGTGCCAGCAGGGGCTCGTTAGGCACTGAAGCTTTCTTT. The chain links TRBV12-3 or TRBV12-4 to TRBJ1-1, with D uncertain. Trimming pared 6 bases from V and 4 bases from J, leaving 12 bases between. The CDR3 is 13 residues long.